Listed below are T cell receptor beta chains from one sample, sequenced in a study of cytomegalovirus exposure and HLA in healthy donors. Clones were read by immunoSEQ multiplex PCR, and TCRdb kept only the in-frame ones, dropping some. Of tens of thousands of clones in the sample, around 77% are singletons; the top ten hold 0.57%. The sample consisted of PBMCs. These receptor sequences come from a man aged 25-45 years in good health and CMV-seronegative. Each CDR3 is given with its conserved first and last residue. D genes are given only for firm matches. A clone size is listed for some rows: how often the clone was seen (once, few, many), or a class if it is expanded.

TRBV4-2	-	-	TRBJ1-5	15	TGTGCCAGCAGCCAAGATCTGTATAGCAATCAGCCCCAGCATTTT	CASSQDLYSNQPQHF
TRBV7-9	TRBD1	-	TRBJ2-7	19	TGTGCCAGCAGCCCAACGTATCGGCAGGGGGCGCGAAGGGACTACGAGCAGTACTTC	CASSPTYRQGARRDYEQYF
TRBV7-2	-	-	TRBJ1-1	14	TGTGCCAGCAGATCATCGACAACGAACACTGAAGCTTTCTTT	CASRSSTTNTEAFF
TRBV19	-	once	TRBJ2-1	15	TGTGCCAGTAGTATAGCCAGGGGGGTGTACAATGAGCAGTTCTTC	CASSIARGVYNEQFF
TRBV25-1	TRBD1	-	TRBJ1-5	13	TGTGCCAGCAGTGGACAGGGGGCTCGGCCCCAGCATTTT	CASSGQGARPQHF
TRBV4-3	-	few	TRBJ1-5	15	TGCGCCAGCAGCCAGGAATACAGTAGCAATCAGCCCCAGCATTTT	CASSQEYSSNQPQHF
TRBV5-6	-	-	TRBJ1-1	13	TGTGCCAGCAGCCCGGGACAAGGACTGTTGGCTTTCTTT	CASSPGQGLLAFF
TRBV4-3	-	-	TRBJ1-2	13	TGCGCCAGCAGCCAAGAGACAGGATATGGCTACACCTTC	CASSQETGYGYTF
TRBV29-1	TRBD1	few	TRBJ2-7	13	TGCAGCGTCGGGACAGGGTGGAACTACGAGCAGTACTTC	CSVGTGWNYEQYF
TRBV7-2	TRBD1	-	TRBJ1-5	13	TGTGCCAGCAGCCTGGACAGGGCCCAGCCCCAGCATTTT	CASSLDRAQPQHF
TRBV9	TRBD1	-	TRBJ1-4	15	TGTGCCAGCAGCGTAGGACAGGGGTTTAATGAAAAACTGTTTTTT	CASSVGQGFNEKLFF
TRBV11-3	TRBD2	-	TRBJ2-3	20	TGTGCCAGCAGCTTGCCACTAGCGGGAGGGAAAAGCCTACTCACAGATACGCAGTATTTT	CASSLPLAGGKSLLTDTQYF
TRBV11-3	-	-	TRBJ2-1	15	TGTGCCAGCAGCTTAGATAGCGGTTCCTACAATGAGCAGTTCTTC	CASSLDSGSYNEQFF
TRBV4-2	TRBD1	-	TRBJ2-1	15	TGTGCCAGCAGCCAAGGGGGACAGGCGTACAATGAGCAGTTCTTC	CASSQGGQAYNEQFF
TRBV4-1	TRBD2	many	TRBJ2-3	17	TGCGCCAGCAGCCAAGAAGGGACTAGCGGGAGGGGGGATACGCAGTATTTT	CASSQEGTSGRGDTQYF
TRBV28	-	-	TRBJ1-1	12	TGTGCCAGCAGGATTACGACAGAGGAAGCTTTCTTT	CASRITTEEAFF
TRBV4-2	TRBD1	few	TRBJ1-5	16	TGTGCCAGCAGCCATATGACAGGGGAGGGCAATCAGCCCCAGCATTTT	CASSHMTGEGNQPQHF
TRBV5-1	TRBD2	-	TRBJ2-1	15	TGCGCCAGCAGCTTGACTAGCGGGGGGGACAATGAGCAGTTCTTC	CASSLTSGGDNEQFF
TRBV7-9	TRBD1	-	TRBJ1-1	15	TGTGCCAGCAGCGGACCGGGACAGGGCGGCACTGAAGCTTTCTTT	CASSGPGQGGTEAFF
TRBV27	-	-	TRBJ2-1	14	TGTGCCAGCCGCTTAAGCGGAGGGGTTAATGAGCAGTTCTTC	CASRLSGGVNEQFF
TRBV10-2	-	-	TRBJ2-3	14	TGCGCCAGCACGGGACTCCCAATCACAGATACGCAGTATTTT	CASTGLPITDTQYF
TRBV10-3	-	few	TRBJ1-5	18	TGTGCCATCAGTGAGGTCTGGGGAGGGCGCGGCGGTAATCAGCCCCAGCATTTT	CAISEVWGGRGGNQPQHF
TRBV11-2	TRBD1	-	TRBJ1-4	16	TGTGCCAGCAGCTTCTCCAGGGGGCGCGGGGATGAAAAACTGTTTTTT	CASSFSRGRGDEKLFF
TRBV11-3	-	few	TRBJ1-6	13	TGTGCCAGCAGCACTGATGATAATTCACCCCTCCACTTT	CASSTDDNSPLHF
TRBV7-2	-	-	TRBJ2-3	15	TGTGCCAGCAGTTTAGAGGGAGGACTCACAGATACGCAGTATTTT	CASSLEGGLTDTQYF
TRBV27	TRBD1	-	TRBJ1-6	16	TGTGCCAGCAATGACAGGGGGCGAATGTCCTTAGCACCCCTCCACTTT	CASNDRGRMSLAPLHF
TRBV6-5	-	few	TRBJ1-4	13	TGTGCCAGCAGTTATAGGGGTACTGAAAAACTGTTTTTT	CASSYRGTEKLFF
TRBV5-8	TRBD1	-	TRBJ2-4	15	TGTGCCAGCAGTTTATCTTGGACAGGGGGCCACATTCAGTACTTC	CASSLSWTGGHIQYF
TRBV5-4	-	once	TRBJ1-2	13	TGTGCCAGCAGCCTGCAAGGGAGCTATGGCTACACCTTC	CASSLQGSYGYTF
TRBV7-9	TRBD1	-	TRBJ1-1	13	TGTGCCAGCACCGAGACAGGGTCGGGTGAAGCTTTCTTT	CASTETGSGEAFF
TRBV11-2	TRBD1	-	TRBJ2-1	16	TGTGCCAGCAGCCCCCGGACAGGGAGCTCCTACAATGAGCAGTTCTTC	CASSPRTGSSYNEQFF
TRBV9	-	-	TRBJ2-7	13	TGTGCCAGCAGCCCACGTGGAGGGGTCGCGCAGTACTTC	CASSPRGGVAQYF
TRBV6-6	TRBD1	few	TRBJ1-6	14	TGTGCCAGCGCCTTGGACAGGGGAAATTCACCCCTCCACTTT	CASALDRGNSPLHF
TRBV4-1	TRBD2	-	TRBJ2-3	16	TGCGCCAGCAGCTTCCCTGGGACTAGCGGGACAGATACGCAGTATTTT	CASSFPGTSGTDTQYF
TRBV18	-	-	TRBJ1-4	16	TGTGCCAGCTCACGGTCACAGGGTCCAACTAATGAAAAACTGTTTTTT	CASSRSQGPTNEKLFF
TRBV12-5	TRBD1	-	TRBJ2-2	15	TGTGCTAGTGGTTTGGCGGGACAGGGGACCGGGGAGCTGTTTTTT	CASGLAGQGTGELFF
TRBV7-6	TRBD1	-	TRBJ1-1	13	TGTGCCAGCAGCTCCGAGACCCACAGGGGAGCTTTCTTT	CASSSETHRGAFF
TRBV7-3	TRBD2	-	TRBJ2-1	15	TGTGCCAGCAGCTTGGGCGGGGGTTACTACAATGAGCAGTTCTTC	CASSLGGGYYNEQFF
TRBV10-3	TRBD2	-	TRBJ2-5	14	TGTGCCATCAGACCCGTAGCGGGAGAAGAGACCCAGTACTTC	CAIRPVAGEETQYF
TRBV5-4	-	once	TRBJ1-2	13	TGTGCCAGCAGCCCCCAGGGAAATAGGGGCTACACCTTC	CASSPQGNRGYTF
TRBV4-3	TRBD2	few	TRBJ2-7	15	TGCGCCAGCAGCCAAGAACTAGCGGGGGTCGGCGAGCAGTACTTC	CASSQELAGVGEQYF
TRBV4-3	TRBD1	-	TRBJ1-2	16	TGCGCCAGCAGCCAAGGGGTCCCGACAGGGGACTATGGCTACACCTTC	CASSQGVPTGDYGYTF
TRBV2	TRBD1	-	TRBJ1-1	15	TGTGCCAGCAGATATACCAGGGGGTGGAACACTGAAGCTTTCTTT	CASRYTRGWNTEAFF